The next 8 T cell receptor beta chains were all read from a single sample in a study of control samples from healthy donors and cancer patients. Assay used: immunoSEQ multiplex PCR; TCRdb lists only in-frame clones, some missing. The sample lists roughly 160,000 clones; around nine tenths were seen once. The sequencing input was blood. These receptors all stem from a woman in her twenties or thirties in good health.

The chain employs TRBV15 and TRBJ1-4; 7 nucleotides agree with TRBD1. CDR3 length: 16 residues. Germline values: CDR1 LNHNV, CDR2 YYDKDF (reference sequence). J gave up 3 bases and V 1 base, and 5 bases lay outside the gene matches. Written as DNA, the CDR3 is TGTGCCACCAGCAGAGGACCGGGACAGCCTAATGAAAAACTGTTTTTT. It codes for CATSRGPGQPNEKLFF.

The rearrangement links TRBV9 to TRBJ2-7; D ambiguous. The CDR3 spans 12 residues. The V gene lost 3 bases and the J gene lost 3 bases, with 7 bases spanning the gap. Per germline, CDR1 SGDLS and CDR2 YYNGEE. CDR3 sequence reads: CASSGRGYEQYF. For the CDR3, the DNA is TGTGCCAGCAGCGGGAGAGGCTACGAGCAGTACTTC.

J is TRBJ1-5 and V is TRBV15; D gene uncertain. The CDR3 covers 15 residues. Germline V gene lookup returns CDR1 LNHNV and CDR2 YYDKDF (reference sequence). The germline V and J ends were trimmed by 0 bases and 3 bases, with 9 bases remaining between them. The CDR3 spells CATSRESGFNQPQHF. DNA for the CDR3: TGTGCCACCAGCAGAGAGAGTGGGTTCAATCAGCCCCAGCATTTT. The full variable domain, rest sourced from reference TRBV15 and TRBJ1-5, is DAMVIQNPRYQVTQFGKPVTLSCSQTLNHNVMYWYQQKSSQAPKLLFHYYDKDFNNEADTPDNFQSRRPNTSFCFLDIRSPGLGDTAMYLCATSRESGFNQPQHFGDGTRLSIL.

The CDR3 DNA follows: TGTGCCAGCAGTATAGGGAAGGGATACGAGCAGTACTTC. Protein product: CASSIGKGYEQYF. The rearrangement joins TRBV6-5 to TRBJ2-7; no reliable D call. Trimming took off 5 bases at V and 4 bases at J, with 12 bases between the two ends. Germline CDR1 and CDR2: MNHEY and SVGAGI. The CDR3 runs 13 residues.

V gene TRBV10-3 combines with J gene TRBJ2-1; D gene ambiguous. The ends were cut back, 0 bases at V and 0 bases at J, with 3 bases in the middle. This CDR3 spans 14 amino acids. Germline loops: CDR1 ENHRY, CDR2 SYGVKD. The CDR3 region has the DNA TGTGCCATCAGTGAGTCGAACTCCTACAATGAGCAGTTCTTC. It translates to CAISESNSYNEQFF.

The chain combines TRBV19 with TRBJ2-3; 8 bases fit TRBD1. Germline loops: CDR1 LNHDA, CDR2 SQIVND (reference sequence). The J segment lost 1 base and the V segment lost 5 bases, leaving 2 bases of the junction unmatched. CDR3 length equals 14 residues. The CDR3 reads CASSGGQGTDTQYF. DNA of the CDR3: TGTGCCAGTAGTGGGGGACAGGGCACAGATACGCAGTATTTT.

The chain links TRBV29-1 to TRBJ2-7; 13 nucleotides align to TRBD2. CDR3 length: 12 residues. The germline gives CDR1 SQVTM, CDR2 ANQGSEA. After removal of 1 base from V and 13 bases from J, the junction contained 4 bases not matched to a gene. For the CDR3, the DNA is TGCAGCGTTGAAGTGGGACTAGCGGGACAATACTTC. This gives the protein CSVEVGLAGQYF.

The rearrangement joins TRBV7-6 to TRBJ2-7; weak D call: TRBD2 (5 bases). V was pared by 5 bases and J by 5 bases, with 22 bases between. The germline V gene has CDR1 SGHVS and CDR2 FNYEAQ. The CDR3 spans 16 residues. The CDR3 bases are TGTGCCAGCAGCCCGACCCCCGGGAATCTCATCCACGAGCAGTACTTC. The encoded protein is CASSPTPGNLIHEQYF.